This is a list of T cell receptor beta chains from one sample in a study of beta chain features in type 1 diabetes. Using immunoSEQ multiplex PCR, the repertoire was profiled, and TCRdb retains in-frame clones only, with some absent. The data show around 450,000 clones, about 10% seen once. The sample comprised naive CD4+ T cells from blood. These receptors were taken from a woman aged 18-30 years in good health. Both conserved end residues are part of each CDR3. D genes are given only for firm matches. Size is omitted from some rows. Given values are once, few, many or a class for expanded clones.

TRBJ2-4 NA TRBV7-2 few TGTGCCAGCAGCCCTGCACGGGGGCAGTTTGAAAACATTCAGTACTTC CASSPARGQFENIQYF
TRBJ1-2 NA TRBV7-9 NA TGTGCCAGCAGCCCGCTAGAGCTCTATGGCTACACCTTC CASSPLELYGYTF
TRBJ2-3 NA TRBV7-2 few TGTGCCAGCAGCTTAGCGGGCATCCGGGCAGATACGCAGTATTTT CASSLAGIRADTQYF
TRBJ2-2 TRBD2 TRBV4-3 few TGCGCCAGCAGCCAAGCGGGACTAGCGACAGCAAACACCGGGGAGCTGTTTTTT CASSQAGLATANTGELFF
TRBJ2-7 TRBD2 TRBV4-3 many TGCGCCAGCAGCCAAGCCGGGACTAGTTCTTACGAGCAGTACTTC CASSQAGTSSYEQYF
TRBJ1-6 NA TRBV7-2 few TGTGCCAGCAGCAACACGGAGGGTTCACCCCTCCACTTT CASSNTEGSPLHF
TRBJ2-1 TRBD1 TRBV13 NA TGTGCCAGCAGCTTCGGGACAGGGCTCGACAATGAGCAGTTCTTC CASSFGTGLDNEQFF
TRBJ1-3 NA TRBV7-9 NA TGTGCCAGCAGTGAAATCTACTCTGGAAACACCATATATTTT CASSEIYSGNTIYF
TRBJ2-1 NA TRBV11-2 once TGTGCCAGCAGCCTCACCGGCAGCGCCGTTTCCTACAATGAGCAGTTCTTC CASSLTGSAVSYNEQFF
TRBJ1-2 NA TRBV2 NA TGTGCCAGCGGGAGGCGCTATGGCTACACCTTC CASGRRYGYTF
TRBJ2-7 TRBD1 TRBV6-6 few TGTGCCAGCAGTCCCAACAGGGGTAGTGAGCAGTACTTC CASSPNRGSEQYF
TRBJ1-2 NA TRBV7-2 few TGTGCCAGCAGCTTCGGCCTCGAAAACTATGGCTACACCTTC CASSFGLENYGYTF
TRBJ2-3 TRBD2 TRBV7-2 NA TGTGCCAGCAGCTTAGGAACGGGACTACCCTCAGATACGCAGTATTTT CASSLGTGLPSDTQYF
TRBJ2-1 TRBD1 TRBV29-1 many TGCAGCGTACAGACAGGGTCGGACTACAATGAGCAGTTCTTC CSVQTGSDYNEQFF
TRBJ1-5 NA TRBV7-6 NA TGTGCCAGCAGCTCAGGTAGCAATCAGCCCCAGCATTTT CASSSGSNQPQHF
TRBJ2-7 NA TRBV25-1 few TGTGCCAGCAGTGACCCGACGACAGTGACCTACGAGCAGTACTTC CASSDPTTVTYEQYF
TRBJ2-4 NA TRBV4-1 few TGCGCCAGCAGCCATGGCCGGCTTGCCAAAAACATTCAGTACTTC CASSHGRLAKNIQYF
TRBJ1-1 NA TRBV2 few TGTGCCAGCAGATGGGGGGTTCGCACTGAAGCTTTCTTT CASRWGVRTEAFF
TRBJ2-3 TRBD1 TRBV18 NA TGTGCCAGCTCACCGACAGGGTTTGGAGATACGCAGTATTTT CASSPTGFGDTQYF
TRBJ1-2 TRBD1 TRBV28 NA TGTGCCAGCAGTTTATTGGGGGGACAGGGAAATGGCTACACCTTC CASSLLGGQGNGYTF
TRBJ2-3 NA TRBV29-1 few TGCAGCGTTGAAGCGGGGGTGAGGGCTACAGATACGCAGTATTTT CSVEAGVRATDTQYF
TRBJ2-1 TRBD2 TRBV6-5 NA TGTGCCAGCAGTTACTCATTAGCGGGAGGGGAGCAGTTCTTC CASSYSLAGGEQFF
TRBJ2-5 TRBD1 TRBV6-5 few TGTGCCAGCAGGCGAAACAGGGGCGAGACCCAGTACTTC CASRRNRGETQYF
TRBJ2-4 NA TRBV9 few TGTGCCAGCAGCCCGCGACCCGGATTCCGATCAAACATTCAGTACTTC CASSPRPGFRSNIQYF
TRBJ2-5 TRBD2 TRBV30 many TGTGCCTGGAGTGTAACCCGGACTAGCGGGAGTACGGAGACCCAGTACTTC CAWSVTRTSGSTETQYF
TRBJ1-2 NA TRBV30 NA TGTGCCTGGATTAAAGGGCTTAGAGATGGCTACACCTTC CAWIKGLRDGYTF
TRBJ1-2 NA TRBV6-6 few TGTGCCAGCTACCTTAGGGGATCTAACTATGGCTACACCTTC CASYLRGSNYGYTF
TRBJ2-1 TRBD2 TRBV9 NA TGTGCCAGCAGACCCTTAACGGGGGGGCCGAACAATGAGCAGTTCTTC CASRPLTGGPNNEQFF
TRBJ2-1 TRBD2 TRBV28 few TGTGCCAGCAGGGAGGGACTAGCGGTGATTATTAGGGATGAGCAGTTCTTC CASREGLAVIIRDEQFF
TRBJ2-4 NA TRBV2 NA TGTGCCAGCAGGGAGACAGACGTGGCCAAAAACATTCAGTACTTC CASRETDVAKNIQYF
TRBJ1-1 NA TRBV5-1 few TGCGCCAGCAGCACTCAGGGGACTGAAGCTTTCTTT CASSTQGTEAFF
TRBJ2-5 NA TRBV10-3 few TGTGCCATCAGTGAGTCTGGCAGGGCGGGGGAGACCCAGTACTTC CAISESGRAGETQYF
TRBJ2-5 NA TRBV15 NA TGTGCCACCAGCAGAGATATTGTGGTAGAGACCCAGTACTTC CATSRDIVVETQYF
TRBJ1-2 NA TRBV2 few TGTGCCAGCAAACAGGCTTATGGCTACACCTTC CASKQAYGYTF
TRBJ2-2 TRBD2 TRBV5-4 NA TGTGCCAGCAGCTTGGAGCGGGGGGGACTCACCGGGGAGCTGTTTTTT CASSLERGGLTGELFF
TRBJ2-5 TRBD2 TRBV15 NA TGTGCCACCAGCAGAGCAGGACTAGCGGGAGTAGAGACCCAGTACTTC CATSRAGLAGVETQYF
TRBJ2-1 NA TRBV14 NA TGTGCCAGCAGCTCCTTCGGGAGCATCTCCTACAATGAGCAGTTCTTC CASSSFGSISYNEQFF
TRBJ2-3 TRBD2 TRBV11-3 NA TGTGCCAGCAGCTTAGGGACTAGCGGGTCCACAGATACGCAGTATTTT CASSLGTSGSTDTQYF
TRBJ2-7 TRBD1 TRBV27 NA TGTGCCAGCAGTCGGCCCGACAGGGCCCTAAAAGAGCAGTACTTC CASSRPDRALKEQYF
TRBJ2-3 TRBD2 TRBV7-2 NA TGTGCCAGCAGCATAGGGACTAGCGGGAGTTATACGCAGTATTTT CASSIGTSGSYTQYF